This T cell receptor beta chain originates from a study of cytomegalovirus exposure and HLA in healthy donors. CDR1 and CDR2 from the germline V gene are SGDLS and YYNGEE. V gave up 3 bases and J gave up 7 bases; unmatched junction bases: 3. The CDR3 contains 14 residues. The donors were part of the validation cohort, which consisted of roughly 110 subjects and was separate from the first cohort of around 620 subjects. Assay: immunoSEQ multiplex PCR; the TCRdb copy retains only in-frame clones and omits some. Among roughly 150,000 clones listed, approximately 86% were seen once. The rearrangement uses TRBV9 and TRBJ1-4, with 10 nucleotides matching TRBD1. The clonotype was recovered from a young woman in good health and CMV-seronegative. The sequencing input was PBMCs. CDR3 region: CASSADRGPEKLFF. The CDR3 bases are TGTGCCAGCAGCGCCGACAGGGGGCCTGAAAAACTGTTTTTT.